These 22 T cell receptor beta chains originate from one sample sequenced in a study of T cell changes during pregnancy in multiple sclerosis (dated by TCRdb to about 2019). Library creation used the immunoSEQ multiplex PCR assay. The immuneACCESS repertoire file appears here via TCRdb, limited to in-frame rearrangements. These files lack a portion of the clones; in checked studies, under half of the deficit traces to unresolved V genes, and the cause of the others is not known. This sample is represented by approximately 90,000 clones; 94% of them were singletons. About 0.78% of the sample is held by the ten biggest clonotypes. This sample comprised peripheral blood, obtained in the third trimester of pregnancy. The receptors were sampled from a female donor with multiple sclerosis, enrolled in a pregnancy study.

The CDR3 nucleotides read TGTGCCAGCAGCTTGGAGGAGCGGGAGGCCGGGGAGCAGTTCTTC. Amino acid sequence: CASSLEEREAGEQFF. V gene TRBV11-2 combines with J gene TRBJ2-1, with TRBD2 matching 9 bases. Germline V lookup: CDR1 SGHAT, CDR2 FQNNGV. Losses at the gene ends were 3 bases for V and 10 bases for J; bases not matched to a gene: 10. This CDR3 has 15 residues.

The genes are TRBV6-1 and TRBJ2-7; 9 bases agree with TRBD2. V lost 1 base, J lost 4 bases, and 5 bases stayed unmatched. The V gene's germline CDR1 is MNHNS and CDR2 SASEGT. The CDR3 extends over 15 amino acids. Here the CDR3 reads CASSEGGTSLYEQYF. In DNA form, the CDR3 reads TGTGCCAGCAGTGAAGGGGGGACTAGCTTGTACGAGCAGTACTTC.

This clone has just one count. The CDR3 coding sequence is TGCGCCAGCAGCTTGGAGGGACAGGGTGCCATATATTTT. As protein: CASSLEGQGAIYF. The chain carries TRBV5-1 and TRBJ1-3, with 9 bases that match TRBD1. CDR1 and CDR2 from the germline V gene are SGHRS and YFSETQ. V trimming: 0 bases; J trimming: 11 bases; junction bases outside the gene matches: 3. The CDR3 sequence is 13 residues long.

The V call is TRBV19, the J call TRBJ2-3; D gene uncertain. V shed 3 bases and J shed 0 bases, with 13 bases lying between them. Per germline, CDR1 LNHDA and CDR2 SQIVND (reference sequence). The CDR3 is made up of 16 amino acids. The DNA of the CDR3 is TGTGCCAGTAGTATTCGGCGCGGATCTAGCACAGATACGCAGTATTTT. Encoded protein: CASSIRRGSSTDTQYF.

The V call is TRBV27, the J call TRBJ2-7; 7 bases are a match to TRBD2. With 2 bases clipped from V and 3 bases from J, the junction kept 1 base outside the gene matches. The germline CDR1 and CDR2 sequences are MNHEY and SMNVEV (reference sequence). CDR3 length: 13 amino acids. The CDR3 DNA reads TGTGCCAGCAGTTTAGCTAGCGGCTACGAGCAGTACTTC. Its translation is CASSLASGYEQYF.

The rearrangement links TRBV4-2 to TRBJ2-3, with 8 positions matching TRBD1. CDR1 is LGHNA and CDR2 is YNFKEQ in the germline V gene. Trimming took 3 bases from V and 4 from J; bases not matched to a gene: 9. The CDR3 spans 16 residues. CDR3 protein: CASSHSDRGEADTQYF. As DNA, the CDR3 is TGTGCCAGCAGCCACAGTGACAGGGGCGAGGCAGATACGCAGTATTTT.

V usage is TRBV27 and J usage is TRBJ2-2; D unclear. The CDR3 sequence is 16 residues long. Germline CDR1 is MNHEY and CDR2 is SMNVEV (reference sequence). V lost 2 bases, J lost 6 bases, and 16 bases lay in between. Here the CDR3 DNA reads TGTGCCAGCAGTTTAGAGGCCCCGTTACCCCCCGGGGAGCTGTTTTTT. Translation: CASSLEAPLPPGELFF.

The rearrangement joins TRBV28 to TRBJ1-5, with D possibly being TRBD1 (5 bases). The CDR3 consists of 12 residues. CDR1 MDHEN and CDR2 SYDVKM come from the germline V gene. The V gene lost 6 bases and the J gene lost 4 bases, with 7 bases spanning the gap. CDR3 DNA: TGTGCCAGCAGGGGGCCGAATCAGCCCCAGCATTTT. This gives the protein CASRGPNQPQHF.

The table lists this clone with a count of one. The CDR3 DNA sequence: TGTGCCACCTTTGACAGGGAGGTTTCTGGAAACACCATATATTTT. This encodes CATFDREVSGNTIYF. This chain links TRBV10-3 with TRBJ1-3; 7 bases are a match to TRBD1. CDR3 size: 15 residues. V was pared by 10 bases and J by 1 base, with 10 bases of the junction left unmatched. Per the germline V gene, CDR1 is ENHRY and CDR2 is SYGVKD.

The rearrangement joins TRBV27 to TRBJ1-2, with a tentative D call TRBD1 (5 bases). The CDR3 extends over 14 amino acids. Germline V CDR1 and CDR2: MNHEY, SMNVEV (reference sequence). V lost 1 base and J lost 4, with 10 bases in between. This chain's CDR3 is CASSLLGGPYGYTF. The CDR3 nucleotides are TGTGCCAGCAGTTTATTGGGGGGACCCTATGGCTACACCTTC.

CDR3 loop: CASSVTGAVPDTQYF. For the CDR3, the DNA is TGTGCCAGCAGCGTAACGGGAGCTGTCCCAGATACGCAGTATTTT. The chain joins TRBV9 to TRBJ2-3, with D possibly matching TRBD2 (6 bases). CDR1 is SGDLS and CDR2 is YYNGEE in the germline V gene. This CDR3 region has 15 residues. The V end lost 1 base, the J end lost 4 bases, and 13 bases lay between the germline ends. Full variable domain (missing parts from reference TRBV9 and TRBJ2-3): DSGVTQTPKHLITATGQRVTLRCSPRSGDLSVYWYQQSLDQGLQFLIQYYNGEERAKGNILERFSAQQFPDLHSELNLSSLELGDSALYFCASSVTGAVPDTQYFGPGTRLTVL.

V is TRBV4-1 and J is TRBJ2-7; D might be TRBD1 (5 bases). Trimming stripped 1 base from V and 6 bases from J, with 7 bases between. This CDR3 comprises 12 residues. The germline gives CDR1 MGHRA, CDR2 YSYEKL. CDR3 nucleotides: TGCGCCAGCAGCCAAGCTGGGGCCGAGCAGTACTTC. Translated: CASSQAGAEQYF.

The chain joins TRBV7-9 to TRBJ1-4, with 9 bases aligning to TRBD1. The germline V gene has CDR1 SEHNR and CDR2 FQNEAQ (reference sequence). The V gene end was trimmed by 4 bases and the J gene end by 2 bases; junction bases not matched to a gene: 5. The CDR3 runs to 16 residues. CDR3 bases: TGTGCCAGCAGCTCGATACAGGGGGCGACTAATGAAAAACTGTTTTTT. Translated: CASSSIQGATNEKLFF. The full variable domain, its missing parts supplied by reference TRBV7-9 and TRBJ1-4, is DTGVSQNPRHKITKRGQNVTFRCDPISEHNRLYWYRQTLGQGPEFLTYFQNEAQLEKSRLLSDRFSAERPKGSFSTLEIQRTEQGDSAMYLCASSSIQGATNEKLFFGSGTQLSVL.

V is TRBV4-1 and J is TRBJ1-5; D call uncertain. The CDR3 sequence is 15 residues long. Germline CDR1 reads MGHRA; CDR2 reads YSYEKL. The V end was cut by 1 base, the J end by 2 bases, with 9 bases between. Here the CDR3 reads CASSQASVGNQPQHF. DNA for the CDR3: TGCGCCAGCAGCCAAGCATCAGTGGGCAATCAGCCCCAGCATTTT.

The chain couples TRBV27 to TRBJ2-5, with D maybe TRBD2 (5 bases). The V end was cut by 1 base, the J end by 1 base, with 10 bases between. Germline CDR1 MNHEY, CDR2 SMNVEV (reference sequence). CDR3 length: 15 residues. The CDR3 DNA follows: TGTGCCAGCAGTTTATTAGGGAGCTTCCAAGAGACCCAGTACTTC. This gives the protein CASSLLGSFQETQYF.

This chain joins TRBV7-2 and TRBJ1-2; no definite D call. The V end was cut by 5 bases, the J end by 4 bases, with 14 bases between. This CDR3 region has 14 residues. CDR1 SGHTA and CDR2 FQGNSA come from the germline V gene. DNA for the CDR3: TGTGCCAGCAGCCCTCCGACTCTCCCCTATGGCTACACCTTC. This encodes CASSPPTLPYGYTF.

The chain recombines TRBV19 with TRBJ2-2; 7 bases map to TRBD1. V lost 4 bases to trimming and J lost 4 bases; unmatched junction nucleotides: 3. CDR3 size: 14 residues. CDR1 and CDR2 from the germline V gene are LNHDA and SQIVND (reference sequence). The CDR3 DNA reads TGTGCCAGTAGTAGACAGGGTGTCACCGGGGAGCTGTTTTTT. It translates to CASSRQGVTGELFF.

This chain connects TRBV9 to TRBJ2-2, with 11 bases identical to TRBD2. The CDR3 loop spans 16 amino acids. The V gene end was trimmed by 5 bases and the J gene end by 6 bases; junction bases not matched to a gene: 9. CDR1 is SGDLS and CDR2 is YYNGEE in the germline V gene. The CDR3 is CASSTLAGDVSGELFF. As DNA, the CDR3 is TGTGCCAGCAGTACACTAGCGGGAGATGTCTCCGGGGAGCTGTTTTTT.

V and J are TRBV6-1 and TRBJ2-1, with TRBD2 matching 9 bases. Per germline, CDR1 MNHNS and CDR2 SASEGT. V dropped 7 bases and J dropped 8; count of bases not matched to a gene: 6. The CDR3 runs to 13 residues. The CDR3 nucleotides read TGTGCCAGCACTAGCGGGAACATCTATGAGCAGTTCTTC. The encoded protein is CASTSGNIYEQFF.

This clone is a singleton in its sample. The chain has TRBV19 and TRBJ1-5; perhaps TRBD1 as D (5 bases). This CDR3 has 15 residues. Deletions cut 5 bases from V and 2 bases from J, with 13 bases between. Germline CDR1 reads LNHDA; CDR2 reads SQIVND (reference sequence). The CDR3 coding sequence is TGTGCCAGTAGTCCACAGGAGATTGGCAATCAGCCCCAGCATTTT. This codes for CASSPQEIGNQPQHF.

V gene TRBV27 combines with J gene TRBJ2-2, with a possible D match to TRBD2 (6 bases). V was trimmed by 6 bases and J by 4 bases, leaving 12 bases between them. CDR1 is MNHEY, CDR2 SMNVEV, per germline (reference sequence). The CDR3 covers 14 residues. Here the CDR3 DNA reads TGTGCCAGCAGCGGGGGAATCGGCACCGGGGAGCTGTTTTTT. This sequence encodes CASSGGIGTGELFF.

The chain uses TRBV15 and TRBJ2-2; the match to TRBD2 covers 7 bases. J was trimmed by 1 base and V by 7 bases; bases with no gene match: 6. The CDR3 is 15 residues long. Looked up from germline, CDR1 is LNHNV and CDR2 is YYDKDF (reference sequence). CDR3 residues: CATISSGMNTGELFF. Written as DNA, the CDR3 is TGTGCCACCATTTCCAGCGGGATGAACACCGGGGAGCTGTTTTTT.